The following is a T cell receptor (beta chain) sequence with its context. Its antigen is currently unknown. This entry belongs to a study of T cells expressing NK-cell markers. On the study more broadly: Seven HCMV-seropositive donors and one seronegative donor made up the eight sequenced donors. General observations from the study: For six donors, the dominant NKG2C+ clonotypes made up about 1.0-7.0% of their CD8+ T cells.

TCRdb re-called the 5' RACE reads and shows each CDR3 protein once, DNA omitted. The table lists about 410,000 distinct CDR3 sequences. CDR3 length: 15 amino acids. Germline CDR1 and CDR2: SQVTM and ANQGSEA. Specimen: blood T cells: a sorted CD56 or NKG2C T cell subset, CD4+ or CD8+ T cells, or bulk PBMC T cells (not recorded which). The TCR originated in a woman in her forties or fifties in good health. This chain joins TRBV29-1 and TRBJ2-1; TCRdb calls TRBD2, which cannot be checked without DNA. CDR3 protein: CSVEPRAGGPYEQFF.